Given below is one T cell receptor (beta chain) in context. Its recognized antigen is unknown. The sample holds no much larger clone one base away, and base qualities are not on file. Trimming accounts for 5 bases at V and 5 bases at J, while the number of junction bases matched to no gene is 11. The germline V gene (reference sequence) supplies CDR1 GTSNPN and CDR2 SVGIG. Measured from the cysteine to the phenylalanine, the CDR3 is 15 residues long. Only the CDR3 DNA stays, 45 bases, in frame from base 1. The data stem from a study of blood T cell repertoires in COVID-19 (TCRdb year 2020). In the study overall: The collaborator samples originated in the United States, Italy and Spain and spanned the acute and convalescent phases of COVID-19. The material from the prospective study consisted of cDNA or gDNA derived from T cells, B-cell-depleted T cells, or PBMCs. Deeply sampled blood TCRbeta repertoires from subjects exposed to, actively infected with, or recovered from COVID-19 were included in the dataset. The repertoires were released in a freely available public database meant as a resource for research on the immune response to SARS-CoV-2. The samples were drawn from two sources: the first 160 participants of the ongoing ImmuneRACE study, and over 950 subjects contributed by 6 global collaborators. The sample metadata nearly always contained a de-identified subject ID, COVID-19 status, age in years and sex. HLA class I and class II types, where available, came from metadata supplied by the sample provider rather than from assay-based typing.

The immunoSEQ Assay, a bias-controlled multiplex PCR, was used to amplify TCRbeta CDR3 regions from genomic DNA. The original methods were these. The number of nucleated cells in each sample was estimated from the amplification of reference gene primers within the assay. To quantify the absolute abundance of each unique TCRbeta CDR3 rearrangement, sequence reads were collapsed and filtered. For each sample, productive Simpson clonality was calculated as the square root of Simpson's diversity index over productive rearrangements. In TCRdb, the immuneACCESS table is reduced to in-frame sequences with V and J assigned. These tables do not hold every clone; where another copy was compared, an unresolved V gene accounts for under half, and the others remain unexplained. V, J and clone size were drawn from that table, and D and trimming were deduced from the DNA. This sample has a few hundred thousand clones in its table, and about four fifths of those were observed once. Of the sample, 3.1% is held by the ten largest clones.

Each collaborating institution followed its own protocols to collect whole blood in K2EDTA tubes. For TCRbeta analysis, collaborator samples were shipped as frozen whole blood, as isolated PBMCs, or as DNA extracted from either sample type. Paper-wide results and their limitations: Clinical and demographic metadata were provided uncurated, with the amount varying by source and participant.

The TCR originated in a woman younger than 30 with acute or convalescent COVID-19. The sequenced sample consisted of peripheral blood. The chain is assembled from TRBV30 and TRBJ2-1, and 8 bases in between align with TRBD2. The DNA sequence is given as TGTGCCTGGGAGCGGGGGCTAGCGGACCACAATGAGCAGTTCTTC. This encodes CAWERGLADHNEQFF.